Following are 31 T cell receptor beta chains from one sample sequenced in a study of OX40 agonist ivuxolimab in advanced cancers. The repertoire was sequenced with immunoSEQ multiplex PCR; TCRdb's copy has only in-frame clones and lacks some. The repertoire consists of 60,000 or so clones, with roughly 84% occurring once and the leading ten covering more than 0.4%. Here the sequenced sample was CD4+ or CD8+ T cells sorted from blood, taken in a trial of the OX40 agonist ivuxolimab. These receptors were obtained from an adult with an advanced solid tumor such as melanoma, head and neck, liver or kidney cancer.

This chain links TRBV19 with TRBJ2-2, with D maybe TRBD2 (6 bases). Germline values: CDR1 LNHDA, CDR2 SQIVND (reference sequence). V lost 2 bases to trimming and J lost 0 bases, with 7 bases between them. This CDR3 contains 15 residues. The CDR3 here is CASSITSSNTGELFF. The CDR3, as DNA: TGTGCCAGTAGTATAACTAGCTCGAACACCGGGGAGCTGTTTTTT.

The chain has TRBV13 and TRBJ1-3; the D gene is possibly TRBD1 (5 bases). Trimming removed 1 base from V and 3 bases from J, with 16 bases in between. Per germline, CDR1 PRHDT and CDR2 FYEKMQ (reference sequence). The CDR3 sequence is 17 residues long. The CDR3 DNA reads as TGTGCCAGCAGCTTAGAGGAGGGCAGGGTAGTTGGAAACACCATATATTTT. It translates to CASSLEEGRVVGNTIYF.

The V call is TRBV7-9, the J call TRBJ1-5; no definite D call. Trimming took 2 bases from V and 6 from J, leaving 14 bases between them. CDR1 and CDR2 from the germline V gene are SEHNR and FQNEAQ (reference sequence). This CDR3 has 15 residues. The CDR3 is CASSLRGGRGQPQHF. In DNA form, the CDR3 reads TGTGCCAGCAGCTTAAGAGGAGGTCGGGGTCAGCCCCAGCATTTT.

The genes are TRBV5-1 and TRBJ2-1; 13 bases line up with TRBD2. The germline CDR1 and CDR2 sequences are SGHRS and YFSETQ. V trimming: 2 bases; J trimming: 6 bases; junction bases outside the gene matches: 8. The CDR3 consists of 17 residues. The CDR3 coding sequence is TGCGCCAGCAGCTTACATATACTAGCGGGAGGGCCCAATGAGCAGTTCTTC. Its translation: CASSLHILAGGPNEQFF.

The chain joins TRBV25-1 to TRBJ2-5, with 10 nucleotides matching TRBD1. CDR1 is MGHDK and CDR2 is SYGVNS in the germline V gene. V gave up 11 bases and J gave up 1 base; unmatched junction bases: 16. This CDR3 contains 17 residues. CDR3 coding DNA: TGTGCCCGCCCCTTTGCCCGGACAGGGGGAGTCCAAGAGACCCAGTACTTC. This sequence encodes CARPFARTGGVQETQYF.

This sequence joins TRBV6-6 and TRBJ1-1, with D possibly being TRBD1 (5 bases). CDR1 and CDR2 from the germline V gene are MNHNY and SVGAGI (reference sequence). This CDR3 is built from 16 residues. Trimming pared 0 bases from V and 6 bases from J, leaving 17 bases between. The CDR3 region is CASSYSTYGGSSEAFF. In DNA form, the CDR3 reads TGTGCCAGCAGTTACTCGACGTACGGGGGGTCTTCTGAAGCTTTCTTT.

The V and J genes are TRBV11-1 and TRBJ2-7; D may be TRBD1 (6 bases). The V gene's germline CDR1 is SGHAT and CDR2 FQDESV (reference sequence). The V gene lost 5 bases and the J gene lost 3 bases, with 14 bases spanning the gap. The CDR3 runs to 14 residues. As DNA, the CDR3 is TGTGCCAGCAGCCCGCGGACAGCCAGCTACGAGCAGTACTTC. Protein product: CASSPRTASYEQYF.

The chain employs TRBV30 and TRBJ2-5, with D hard to call. The CDR3 contains 12 residues. V lost 2 bases to trimming and J lost 2 bases, with 6 bases between them. Per germline, CDR1 GTSNPN and CDR2 SVGIG (reference sequence). The CDR3 coding sequence is TGTGCCTGGAGTTACGGGCAAGAGACCCAGTACTTC. It yields the protein CAWSYGQETQYF.

The chain is built from TRBV7-8 and TRBJ2-7; 13 positions agree with TRBD2. V was pared by 6 bases and J by 0 bases, with 8 bases of the junction left unmatched. Per germline, CDR1 SGHVS and CDR2 FQNEAQ. This CDR3 region has 17 residues. CDR3 in DNA: TGTGCCAGCAGTGCTGGACTAGCGGGAGAGAGCTCCTACGAGCAGTACTTC. Translation gives CASSAGLAGESSYEQYF.

The chain recombines TRBV9 with TRBJ2-2; TRBD2 aligns across 10 bases. The junction had 8 bases not matched to a gene; V was cut back by 6 bases and J by 0 bases. The CDR3 loop spans 17 amino acids. Per germline, CDR1 SGDLS and CDR2 YYNGEE. The CDR3 is CASTPSGSRANTGELFF. As DNA, the CDR3 is TGTGCCAGCACCCCTAGCGGGAGTCGTGCGAACACCGGGGAGCTGTTTTTT.

The chain recombines TRBV4-1 with TRBJ1-1; unclear D gene. The germline CDR1 and CDR2 sequences are MGHRA and YSYEKL. V was cut by 0 bases and J by 6 bases, with 11 bases left in between. The CDR3 contains 14 residues. The CDR3 nucleotides read TGCGCCAGCAGCCAAGATGGCGAAGGAGCTGAAGCTTTCTTT. It specifies CASSQDGEGAEAFF.

CDR3 DNA: TGTGCCACCAGCAGAGATTTAAGTCGGAACGAGCAGTACTTC. Protein: CATSRDLSRNEQYF. The genes are TRBV15 and TRBJ2-7; D is undetermined. Per germline, CDR1 LNHNV and CDR2 YYDKDF (reference sequence). V was shortened by 0 bases and J by 5 bases, with 11 bases between the two germline ends. The CDR3 consists of 14 residues.

This clone was detected once. The V gene is TRBV5-1, the J gene TRBJ2-5; the D is unclear. Per germline, CDR1 SGHRS and CDR2 YFSETQ. The V and J ends lost 3 bases and 5 bases respectively, with 8 bases between them. The CDR3 totals 12 residues. CDR3 amino acids: CASSSQGETQYF. In DNA form, the CDR3 reads TGCGCCAGCAGCTCACAAGGGGAGACCCAGTACTTC.

This rearrangement joins TRBV7-9 to TRBJ1-3; 11 bases line up with TRBD1. This CDR3 spans 17 amino acids. V shed 4 bases and J 3 bases; nucleotides not matched to a gene: 8. Germline assignment: CDR1 SEHNR and CDR2 FQNEAQ (reference sequence). The CDR3 protein is CASSSGQGVMGGNTIYF. In DNA form, the CDR3 reads TGTGCCAGCAGCTCGGGACAGGGGGTGATGGGTGGAAACACCATATATTTT.

V and J are TRBV5-1 and TRBJ2-3, with D perhaps matching TRBD2 (5 bases). The germline CDR1 and CDR2 sequences are SGHRS and YFSETQ. Between the trimmed V and J ends, which lost 0 bases and 3 bases, there was a span of 11 bases. CDR3 length equals 15 residues. The CDR3 DNA reads as TGCGCCAGCAGCTTGGATACCCCGGGGACAGATACGCAGTATTTT. Translated: CASSLDTPGTDTQYF.

The chain links TRBV19 to TRBJ2-7; D ambiguous. Between the trimmed V and J ends, which lost 5 bases and 1 base, there was a span of 12 bases. The V gene's germline CDR1 is LNHDA and CDR2 SQIVND (reference sequence). The CDR3 extends over 14 amino acids. For the CDR3, the DNA is TGTGCCAGTAGTTTCCGGACGGATTCCTACGAGCAGTACTTC. Its translation is CASSFRTDSYEQYF.

The chain is built from TRBV30 and TRBJ1-1; no clear D gene. Germline CDR1 GTSNPN, CDR2 SVGIG (reference sequence). This CDR3 is built from 14 residues. V was cut by 2 bases and J by 0 bases, with 10 bases left in between. The DNA of the CDR3 is TGTGCCTGGAGTCCTGGATCTGTGAACACTGAAGCTTTCTTT. Translating gives CAWSPGSVNTEAFF.

This clone showed up just a few times. V usage is TRBV15 and J usage is TRBJ2-7; weak D call: TRBD2 (6 bases). Germline CDR1 and CDR2: LNHNV and YYDKDF (reference sequence). V gave up 0 bases and J gave up 2 bases, with 11 bases separating them. CDR3 length: 15 amino acids. The CDR3 loop is CATSRDIGGAYEQYF. CDR3 DNA: TGTGCCACCAGCAGAGATATCGGGGGAGCCTACGAGCAGTACTTC.

The chain is built from TRBV10-3 and TRBJ1-1, with 8 bases fitting TRBD1. This CDR3 is built from 13 residues. Germline V gene lookup returns CDR1 ENHRY and CDR2 SYGVKD. V shed 9 bases, J shed 0 bases, and the junction held 3 bases outside the gene matches. The CDR3 DNA reads TGTGCCATTAGACAGGGGTTGAACACTGAAGCTTTCTTT. Translated, it gives CAIRQGLNTEAFF.

The chain links TRBV20-1 to TRBJ2-5; D is unresolved. Trimming took 0 bases from V and 11 from J, leaving 10 bases between them. Germline CDR1 DFQATT, CDR2 SNEGSKA (reference sequence). The CDR3 totals 11 residues. The CDR3 region has the DNA TGCAGTGCTAGAGAAGCTCCAGCTCAGTACTTC. Its protein is CSAREAPAQYF.

The chain couples TRBV2 to TRBJ2-6; D gene ambiguous. The CDR3 loop spans 12 amino acids. Germline CDR1 reads SNHLY; CDR2 reads FYNNEI. Trimming stripped 8 bases from V and 4 bases from J, with 6 bases between. CDR3 in amino acids: CASLWGANVLTF. Written as DNA, the CDR3 is TGTGCCAGCCTTTGGGGGGCCAACGTCCTGACTTTC.

This chain connects TRBV15 to TRBJ2-5; a possible D gene is TRBD1 (6 bases). The germline CDR1 and CDR2 sequences are LNHNV and YYDKDF (reference sequence). Trimming shortened V by 1 base and J by 1 base, and 13 bases separated the two germline ends. The CDR3 contains 16 residues. The DNA of the CDR3 is TGTGCCACCAGCAGAGGCATACAGGGTGTCCAAGAGACCCAGTACTTC. Translating gives CATSRGIQGVQETQYF.

The chain joins TRBV7-2 to TRBJ2-7, with 9 bases lining up with TRBD1. The length of the CDR3 is 14 residues. V was clipped by 6 bases and J by 3 bases; unmatched bases: 6. Germline values: CDR1 SGHTA, CDR2 FQGNSA. The CDR3 DNA is TGTGCCAGCAGGAAAGACAGGGGGAACTACGAGCAGTACTTC. It codes for CASRKDRGNYEQYF.

This clone came up once. The V gene is TRBV5-1, the J gene TRBJ2-5; D may correspond to TRBD1 or TRBD2 (5 bases each). The germline V and J ends were trimmed by 2 bases and 3 bases, with 14 bases remaining between them. In germline, CDR1 is SGHRS, CDR2 YFSETQ. The CDR3 loop spans 15 amino acids. Here the CDR3 reads CASSFVPGAEETQYF. The CDR3 DNA follows: TGCGCCAGCAGCTTCGTCCCCGGGGCTGAAGAGACCCAGTACTTC.

The rearrangement links TRBV19 to TRBJ2-3, with D unclear. Trimming cost V 3 bases and J 9 bases, with 10 bases left between them. This CDR3 is built from 12 residues. Germline CDR1 LNHDA, CDR2 SQIVND (reference sequence). The chain's CDR3 is CASSMTWKTQYF. CDR3 in DNA: TGTGCCAGTAGTATGACTTGGAAAACGCAGTATTTT. Combining the CDR3 with reference TRBV19 and TRBJ2-3 gives the whole variable domain DGGITQSPKYLFRKEGQNVTLSCEQNLNHDAMYWYRQDPGQGLRLIYYSQIVNDFQKGDIAEGYSVSREKKESFPLTVTSAQKNPTAFYLCASSMTWKTQYFGPGTRLTVL.

The chain recombines TRBV30 with TRBJ2-3; perhaps TRBD2 as D (6 bases). The germline CDR1 and CDR2 sequences are GTSNPN and SVGIG (reference sequence). V shed 1 base and J shed 2 bases, with 10 bases lying between them. CDR3 length: 14 amino acids. CDR3 in amino acids: CAWSARGITDTQYF. In DNA, the CDR3 is TGTGCCTGGAGTGCCCGGGGGATCACAGATACGCAGTATTTT. The full variable domain, with the rest looked up from reference TRBV30 and TRBJ2-3, is SQTIHQWPATLVQPVGSPLSLECTVEGTSNPNLYWYRQAAGRGLQLLFYSVGIGQISSEVPQNLSASRPQDRQFILSSKKLLLSDSGFYLCAWSARGITDTQYFGPGTRLTVL.

This clone was detected once. The rearrangement joins TRBV6-1 to TRBJ2-3; D is unclear. The V gene's germline CDR1 is MNHNS and CDR2 SASEGT. Trimming removed 2 bases at V and 2 bases at J, with 11 bases between. The CDR3 runs to 15 residues. The CDR3 DNA follows: TGTGCCAGCAGTGAAACTTGGGTAAACACAGATACGCAGTATTTT. As protein: CASSETWVNTDTQYF.

The chain employs TRBV7-8 and TRBJ2-1; 9 positions agree with TRBD2. Per the germline V gene, CDR1 is SGHVS and CDR2 is FQNEAQ. V dropped 4 bases and J dropped 6; count of bases not matched to a gene: 16. There are 18 residues in the CDR3. CDR3 DNA sequence: TGTGCCAGCAGCTCCAGGGGTCTAGCGGGACCCCGAAGCAATGAGCAGTTCTTC. Translation gives CASSSRGLAGPRSNEQFF. The complete variable domain, with remaining parts taken from reference TRBV7-8 and TRBJ2-1, reads GAGVSQSPRYKVAKRGQDVALRCDPISGHVSLFWYQQALGQGPEFLTYFQNEAQLDKSGLPSDRFFAERPEGSVSTLKIQRTQQEDSAVYLCASSSRGLAGPRSNEQFFGPGTRLTVL.

The V and J genes are TRBV19 and TRBJ2-5, with 7 positions matching TRBD2. Germline CDR1 reads LNHDA; CDR2 reads SQIVND (reference sequence). The length of the CDR3 is 15 residues. With V trimmed by 5 bases and J by 4 bases, 10 bases remained unmatched. For the CDR3, the DNA is TGTGCCAGTAGTGCAGGACGGGGGGTAATAGAGACCCAGTACTTC. Its translation: CASSAGRGVIETQYF.

The chain uses TRBV5-4 and TRBJ2-3; D unresolved. CDR3 length: 14 amino acids. V gave up 0 bases and J gave up 1 base, with 6 bases separating them. CDR1 and CDR2 from the germline V gene are SGHNT and YYREEE (reference sequence). CDR3 DNA: TGTGCCAGCAGCTTGGTACATGGCACAGATACGCAGTATTTT. Its protein is CASSLVHGTDTQYF.

The gene calls are TRBV12-5 and TRBJ2-2, with D tentatively TRBD2 (6 bases). The germline V and J ends were trimmed by 1 base and 2 bases, with 11 bases remaining between them. CDR1 LGHNT and CDR2 FRNRAP come from the germline V gene. The CDR3 has 16 residues. CDR3 nucleotide sequence: TGTGCTAGTGGTTTGGGACTAGACGGAAACACCGGGGAGCTGTTTTTT. Encoded protein: CASGLGLDGNTGELFF.